This TCR beta chain emerged from a study of vaccination and CD4 T cells after COVID-19. Across the study: For control cultures, the treatment was a CEFX pool, an HIV-1 Nef pool, or no peptide.

The V end lost 6 bases, the J end lost 6 bases, and 12 bases lay between the germline ends. The CDR3 is made up of 13 amino acids. Germline V gives CDR1 MNHNS, CDR2 SASEGT. This clonotype qualifies as medium-sized (0.01 to 0.1%). What it binds is not known. Stated treatment: approximately 11-day PBMC culture with coronavirus spike peptide pools or control peptides (ViraFEST assay). Gathered ahead of the COVID-19 pandemic (2011-2018) were the CD4+ T cells of the unexposed donor. Once obtained from cultured CD4+ T cells, the DNA was sequenced using the Oncomine TCR Beta short-read assay. TCRdb ran MiXCR on the PCR reads and lists one entry per CDR3 protein. Among several thousand distinct CDR3 sequences listed, roughly 44% were seen once.

The source of this sequence is a human donor in good health. The V and J genes are TRBV6-1 and TRBJ1-5; D may be TRBD1 (5 bases). The sequencing input was CD4+ T cells from blood, cultured in vitro. As DNA, the CDR3 is TGTGCCAGCAGGTCCGAGGGGAGTCAGCCCCAGCATTTT. Translated: CASRSEGSQPQHF.